Each of the 15 T cell receptor beta chains below was sequenced from the same sample in a study of blood T cells in healthy people across ages. Together with a sample-barcoded 5' primer, a J-beta primer mix was included in a second PCR lasting about 7 to 11 cycles. TCRdb reprocessed the 5' RACE reads with MiXCR, giving one entry per CDR3 protein. The data hold roughly 1 million distinct CDR3 sequences, with approximately 26% observed a single time. The same sample was also studied in work on T cells of mothers and their children.

The sequenced sample consisted of blood. The source is a girl aged 2-15 years in good health.

The chain is built from TRBV6-5 and TRBJ1-1; possibly TRBD1 for D (5 bases). The CDR3 runs 15 residues. Trimming removed 6 bases at V and 3 bases at J, with 17 bases between. The V gene's germline CDR1 is MNHEY and CDR2 SVGAGI. CDR3: CASSPRLWGDTEAFF. CDR3 DNA: TGTGCCAGCAGCCCACGTCTATGGGGGGACACTGAAGCTTTCTTT.

The chain recombines TRBV20-1 with TRBJ2-1; 11 nucleotides match TRBD2. The ends lost 5 bases at V and 6 bases at J; junction bases unmatched: 6. CDR3 length equals 14 residues. Germline V gene lookup returns CDR1 DFQATT and CDR2 SNEGSKA (reference sequence). The CDR3 spells CSAAPGTSGNEQFF. CDR3 nucleotide sequence: TGCAGTGCTGCACCCGGGACTAGCGGCAATGAGCAGTTCTTC.

CDR3 in amino acids: CASSIFGSVNEQFF. CDR3 DNA sequence: TGTGCCAGTAGTATATTCGGTAGCGTTAATGAGCAGTTCTTC. The V and J genes are TRBV19 and TRBJ2-7; possible D gene TRBD2, 5 bases. Near its end, the DNA agrees better with TRBJ2-1, so the J call may be wrong. The CDR3 extends over 14 amino acids. CDR1 and CDR2 (germline): LNHDA, SQIVND (reference sequence).

This clonotype was picked up a small number of times. CDR3 loop: CASRAPVSQPQHF. The CDR3 DNA reads as TGTGCCAGCAGAGCTCCTGTCTCTCAGCCCCAGCATTTT. The V call is TRBV28, the J call TRBJ1-5; D is ambiguous. Looked up from germline, CDR1 is MDHEN and CDR2 is SYDVKM. The V gene lost 6 bases and the J gene lost 6 bases, with 12 bases spanning the gap. The CDR3 is made up of 13 amino acids.

This clonotype turned up a few times. J is TRBJ1-2 and V is TRBV20-1, with TRBD1 matching over 7 bases. CDR1 and CDR2 from the germline V gene are DFQATT and SNEGSKA (reference sequence). V lost 6 bases to trimming and J lost 3 bases; unmatched junction nucleotides: 4. The length of the CDR3 is 12 residues. DNA of the CDR3: TGCAGTGCCCATGACAGGGACTATGGCTACACCTTC. Its protein is CSAHDRDYGYTF.

This clonotype was observed a handful of times. The rearrangement joins TRBV11-1 to TRBJ2-6; no clear D. Germline-derived CDR1 and CDR2 are SGHAT and FQDESV (reference sequence). V lost 5 bases to trimming and J lost 5 bases, with 7 bases between them. The length of the CDR3 is 13 residues. The CDR3 DNA follows: TGTGCCAGCAGCCTCCGTAGGGCCAACGTCCTGACTTTC. It translates to CASSLRRANVLTF.

J is TRBJ2-7 and V is TRBV4-1; maybe TRBD2 (5 bases). The CDR3 sequence is 13 residues long. With 3 bases removed from V and 6 bases from J, the gap between germline ends came to 12 bases. Germline-derived CDR1 and CDR2 are MGHRA and YSYEKL. The CDR3 protein is CASSHPGKVEQYF. In nucleotides, the CDR3 is TGCGCCAGCAGCCATCCCGGGAAGGTCGAGCAGTACTTC.

This clonotype showed up just a few times. The chain couples TRBV5-5 to TRBJ2-5; D gene unclear. The closer fit of TRBJ2-1 to the DNA end suggests the J call may be wrong. CDR3 length: 13 residues. CDR1 SGHKS and CDR2 YYEKEE come from the germline V gene (reference sequence). CDR3 in amino acids: CASSSIGQDEQFF. DNA for the CDR3: TGTGCCAGCAGCTCTATCGGTCAGGATGAGCAGTTCTTC.

Only a few counts were recorded for this clonotype. The chain has TRBV5-6 and TRBJ2-3; 7 bases fit TRBD1. Germline assignment: CDR1 SGHDT and CDR2 YYEEEE. CDR3 length: 16 residues. J was trimmed by 2 bases and V by 3 bases; bases with no gene match: 9. The CDR3 coding sequence is TGTGCCAGCAGCTCTACAGGGGCTCTTCTCACAGATACGCAGTATTTT. Translation gives CASSSTGALLTDTQYF.

The chain links TRBV4-2 to TRBJ1-1, with D unclear. Germline values: CDR1 LGHNA, CDR2 YNFKEQ. Deletions cut 6 bases from V and 5 bases from J, with 19 bases between. The CDR3 spans 15 residues. CDR3 region: CASRRVGGRQTEAFF. The CDR3 DNA follows: TGTGCCAGCAGACGGGTCGGTGGAAGACAAACTGAAGCTTTCTTT.

The chain recombines TRBV20-1 with TRBJ2-3, with 11 bases fitting TRBD2. V lost 5 bases to trimming and J lost 8 bases; unmatched junction nucleotides: 24. Germline CDR1 is DFQATT and CDR2 is SNEGSKA (reference sequence). The CDR3 has 19 amino acids. The CDR3 reads CSALYTYSGRAKWEGTQYF. The CDR3 DNA is TGCAGTGCTCTCTACACCTATAGCGGGAGGGCCAAGTGGGAGGGTACGCAGTATTTT.

The rearrangement links TRBV3-1 to TRBJ2-2; 14 nucleotides align to TRBD2. From germline, CDR1 is LGHDT and CDR2 YNNKEL (reference sequence). Trimming cost V 1 base and J 4 bases; bases outside gene matches: 11. This CDR3 spans 20 amino acids. The CDR3 loop reads CASSQVTGTSGRGSTGELFF. The DNA for the CDR3 is TGTGCCAGCAGCCAAGTGACCGGGACTAGCGGGAGAGGAAGCACCGGGGAGCTGTTTTTT.

The chain recombines TRBV12-3 or TRBV12-4 with TRBJ2-1; 11 bases agree with TRBD2. The CDR3 consists of 16 residues. J lost 2 bases, V lost 6 bases, and 6 bases had no gene match. Written as DNA, the CDR3 is TGTGCCAGCAGCCCTAGCGGGGGGCCAGCCTACAATGAGCAGTTCTTC. Its translation is CASSPSGGPAYNEQFF.

The chain uses TRBV29-1 and TRBJ1-1; D remains unclear. Germline-derived CDR1 and CDR2 are SQVTM and ANQGSEA. CDR3 length: 13 residues. Trimming took off 5 bases at V and 1 base at J, with 11 bases between the two ends. The CDR3 bases are TGCAGCGTTAAGCCTTCTAGGAACACTGAAGCTTTCTTT. It is translated as CSVKPSRNTEAFF.

This clonotype was observed a few times. The chain couples TRBV5-1 to TRBJ2-5; D remains ambiguous. V was cut by 4 bases and J by 1 base, with 14 bases left in between. CDR1 SGHRS and CDR2 YFSETQ come from the germline V gene. This CDR3 region has 15 residues. Here the CDR3 reads CASSKDGSIQETQYF. The DNA of the CDR3 is TGCGCCAGCAGCAAGGACGGCAGCATCCAAGAGACCCAGTACTTC. The full variable domain, rest sourced from reference TRBV5-1 and TRBJ2-5, is KAGVTQTPRYLIKTRGQQVTLSCSPISGHRSVSWYQQTPGQGLQFLFEYFSETQRNKGNFPGRFSGRQFSNSRSEMNVSTLELGDSALYLCASSKDGSIQETQYFGPGTRLLVL.